Presented here are 5 T cell receptor beta chains from one specimen sequenced in a study of CD8 T cells in ankylosing spondylitis. MiXCR was run by TCRdb on the 5' RACE reads, yielding one entry per CDR3 protein. This table has under 120,000 distinct CDR3 sequences, 24% appearing once. Source material: synovial fluid, either unsorted or a sorted T cell fraction (not recorded which). The source of these receptors is a male donor with ankylosing spondylitis.

This clonotype was observed a few times. V usage is TRBV12-3 or TRBV12-4 and J usage is TRBJ1-6; D is possibly TRBD1 (6 bases). The CDR3 has 15 residues. The V end lost 2 bases, the J end lost 8 bases, and 13 bases lay between the germline ends. The CDR3 nucleotides are TGTGCCAGCAGTTTACTCAGGGGCGCAGATTCACCCCTCCACTTT. Its protein is CASSLLRGADSPLHF.

V usage is TRBV28 and J usage is TRBJ2-1; the match to TRBD1 covers 7 bases. This CDR3 region has 15 residues. Germline CDR1 and CDR2: MDHEN and SYDVKM. V gave up 6 bases and J gave up 3 bases; unmatched junction bases: 8. The DNA of the CDR3 is TGTGCCAGCAGGGTACAGGGGTCAAGCTACAATGAGCAGTTCTTC. As protein: CASRVQGSSYNEQFF.

In its sample, this clonotype was seen many times. The chain employs TRBV7-9 and TRBJ2-1, with D perhaps being TRBD1 or TRBD2 (5 bases each). CDR1 is SEHNR and CDR2 is FQNEAQ in the germline V gene (reference sequence). V was cut by 6 bases and J by 9 bases, with 12 bases left in between. This CDR3 contains 12 residues. The CDR3 protein is CASSIGETEQFF. CDR3 DNA: TGTGCCAGCAGTATAGGGGAGACTGAGCAGTTCTTC.

A few counts support this clonotype. This chain links TRBV5-1 with TRBJ2-7, with D unclear. The CDR3 sequence is 14 residues long. The germline V gene encodes CDR1 SGHRS and CDR2 YFSETQ. The V gene lost 4 bases and the J gene lost 0 bases, with 11 bases spanning the gap. The CDR3 nucleotides read TGCGCCAGCAGCATACGAGTTAGCTCCTACGAGCAGTACGTC. Translation: CASSIRVSSYEQYV.

The CDR3 region is CASTTVGTGGTDTQYF. The CDR3 bases are TGTGCCAGCACCACCGTGGGGACAGGGGGCACAGATACGCAGTATTTT. The chain couples TRBV7-2 to TRBJ2-3; 10 nucleotides align to TRBD1. The CDR3 loop spans 16 amino acids. V trimming: 7 bases; J trimming: 1 base; junction bases outside the gene matches: 8. Germline values: CDR1 SGHTA, CDR2 FQGNSA.